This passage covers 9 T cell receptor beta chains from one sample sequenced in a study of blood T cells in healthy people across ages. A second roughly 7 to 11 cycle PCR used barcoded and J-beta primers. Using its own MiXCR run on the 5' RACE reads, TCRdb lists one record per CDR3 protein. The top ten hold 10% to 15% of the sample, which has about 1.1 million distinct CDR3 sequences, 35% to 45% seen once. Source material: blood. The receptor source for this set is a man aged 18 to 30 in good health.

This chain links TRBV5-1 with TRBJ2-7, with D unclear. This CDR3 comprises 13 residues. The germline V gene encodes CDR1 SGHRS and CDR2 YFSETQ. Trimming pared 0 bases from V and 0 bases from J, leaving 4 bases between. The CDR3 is CASSLDFSYEQYF. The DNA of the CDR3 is TGCGCCAGCAGCTTGGACTTCTCCTACGAGCAGTACTTC.

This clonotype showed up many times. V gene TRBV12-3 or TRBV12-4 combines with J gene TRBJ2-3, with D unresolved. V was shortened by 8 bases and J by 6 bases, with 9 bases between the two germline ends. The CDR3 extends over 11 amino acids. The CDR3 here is CASLTGDTQYF. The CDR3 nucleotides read TGTGCCAGCTTAACCGGGGATACGCAGTATTTT.

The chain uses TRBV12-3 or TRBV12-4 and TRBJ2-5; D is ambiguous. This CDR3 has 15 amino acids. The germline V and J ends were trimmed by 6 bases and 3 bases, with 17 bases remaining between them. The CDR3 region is CASSWTGPLEETQYF. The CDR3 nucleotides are TGTGCCAGCAGCTGGACCGGCCCCCTGGAAGAGACCCAGTACTTC.

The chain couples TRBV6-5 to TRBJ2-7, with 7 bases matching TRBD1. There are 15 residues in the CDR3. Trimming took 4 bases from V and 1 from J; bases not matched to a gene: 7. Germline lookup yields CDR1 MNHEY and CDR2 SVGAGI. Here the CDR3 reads CASSFDRESSYEQYF. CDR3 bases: TGTGCCAGCAGTTTCGACAGGGAATCGTCCTACGAGCAGTACTTC.

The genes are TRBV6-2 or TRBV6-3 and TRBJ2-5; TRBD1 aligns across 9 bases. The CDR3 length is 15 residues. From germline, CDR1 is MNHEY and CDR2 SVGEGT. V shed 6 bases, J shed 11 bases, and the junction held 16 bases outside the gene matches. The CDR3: CASSLQGAQYNGQYF. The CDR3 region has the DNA TGTGCCAGCAGCCTACAGGGGGCTCAATACAATGGGCAGTACTTC.

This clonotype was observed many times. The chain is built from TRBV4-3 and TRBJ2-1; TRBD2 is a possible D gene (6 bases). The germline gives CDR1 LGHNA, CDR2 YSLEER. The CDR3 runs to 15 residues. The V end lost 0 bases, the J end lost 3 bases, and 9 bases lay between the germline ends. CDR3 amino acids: CASSQDGGDYNEQFF. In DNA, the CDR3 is TGCGCCAGCAGCCAAGACGGGGGTGACTACAATGAGCAGTTCTTC.

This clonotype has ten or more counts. CDR3 loop: CASSQNPLGVENEQFF. CDR3 coding DNA: TGCGCCAGCAGCCAAAATCCGCTCGGCGTGGAGAATGAGCAGTTCTTC. The J gene is TRBJ2-1, the V gene TRBV4-3; D not certain. Trimming took 2 bases from V and 7 from J, leaving 18 bases between them. CDR1 and CDR2 (germline): LGHNA, YSLEER. The CDR3 totals 16 residues.

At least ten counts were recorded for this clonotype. In DNA form, the CDR3 reads TGCAGTGCTAGCACCCTCAGAAATACCTACGAGCAGTACTTC. Its protein is CSASTLRNTYEQYF. The chain couples TRBV20-1 to TRBJ2-7; D ambiguous. Germline CDR1 and CDR2: DFQATT and SNEGSKA (reference sequence). The CDR3 consists of 14 residues. Trimming removed 3 bases from V and 2 bases from J, with 14 bases in between.

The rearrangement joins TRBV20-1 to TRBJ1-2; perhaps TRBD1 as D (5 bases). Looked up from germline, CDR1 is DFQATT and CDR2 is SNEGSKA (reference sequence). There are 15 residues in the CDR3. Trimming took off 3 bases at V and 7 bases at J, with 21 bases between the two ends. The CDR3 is CSASTGLVLFGGYTF. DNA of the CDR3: TGCAGTGCTAGCACAGGACTCGTTTTGTTTGGTGGCTACACCTTC.